These 4 T cell receptor beta chains share one sample of origin, sequenced in a study of shared clonotypes between healthy human individuals (dated by TCRdb to 2020 to 2022). Library generation was performed with the immunoSEQ multiplex PCR assay. TCRdb stores this immuneACCESS table with in-frame sequences only. Part of the clones is absent; in the studies checked, under half of the shortfall reflects unresolved V genes, and no reason is known for the rest. For this sample there are approximately 500,000 clones; about 80% appear just once. The ten largest clones add up to around 12% of the sample. Sequenced: PBMCs. The receptors derive from a woman aged 35 to 49 in good health. Some clones in this sample may be carry-over from other donors' samples.

The chain links TRBV27 to TRBJ2-3; D not resolved. The CDR3 length is 14 residues. V was trimmed by 3 bases and J by 5 bases, leaving 12 bases between them. Germline CDR1 reads MNHEY; CDR2 reads SMNVEV (reference sequence). The CDR3 is CASSLVLPQDTQYF. Written as DNA, the CDR3 is TGTGCCAGCAGTTTGGTTTTGCCTCAAGATACGCAGTATTTT.

The chain uses TRBV27 and TRBJ2-1; 7 nucleotides line up with TRBD2. The junction had 8 bases not matched to a gene; V was cut back by 3 bases and J by 0 bases. The CDR3 runs to 17 residues. Germline CDR1 reads MNHEY; CDR2 reads SMNVEV (reference sequence). CDR3 loop: CASSLSRAGYSYNEQFF. The CDR3 DNA reads as TGTGCCAGCAGTTTGTCCCGAGCGGGGTACTCCTACAATGAGCAGTTCTTC.

The V call is TRBV7-8, the J call TRBJ2-1, with 10 bases matching TRBD2. The V and J ends lost 3 bases and 7 bases, in that order; junction bases with no gene match: 3. The CDR3 has 14 amino acids. The V gene's germline CDR1 is SGHVS and CDR2 FQNEAQ. The DNA for the CDR3 is TGTGCCAGCAGCTTGGGACTAGCGCGAAATGAGCAGTTCTTC. This translates into CASSLGLARNEQFF.

The chain has TRBV7-3 and TRBJ2-3, with 13 bases that match TRBD2. Germline assignment: CDR1 SGHTA and CDR2 FQGTGA. The CDR3 loop spans 16 amino acids. Unmatched junction bases numbered 4, after V lost 4 bases and J lost 3 bases. The CDR3 DNA reads TGTGCCAGCAGCTCCTGGACTAGCGGGAGAACAGATACGCAGTATTTT. Residues: CASSSWTSGRTDTQYF.